A single sample is the source of the 31 T cell receptor beta chains below, sequenced in a study of T cells in Graves' hyperthyroidism and ophthalmopathy (dated by TCRdb to between 2018 and 2020). The library came from multiplex PCR. Sequencing used an Illumina HiSeq 2000. TCR beta CDR3 regions were amplified from RNA transcripts. For the first round of RT-PCR on the TCR CDR3, the HTBI primer set was used together with the Qiagen OneStep RT-PCR kit. Starting from the raw public reads, TCRdb applied fastp trimming at Q25, assembled clones with MiXCR and retained in-frame beta chains. Records with the same CDR3 protein are collapsed into one entry carrying the most frequent genes and DNA. Recorded for this sample are around 570,000 distinct CDR3 sequences; about 20% of them occurred a single time. Roughly 47% of the sample is taken by the ten largest. Sequencing was done on a sample of blood. These receptors were taken from a man aged 35 to 55 with Graves' ophthalmopathy.

This clonotype was found a few times. V gene TRBV20-1 combines with J gene TRBJ2-7; the match to TRBD2 covers 9 bases. The germline V gene encodes CDR1 DFQATT and CDR2 SNEGSKA (reference sequence). CDR3 length: 15 amino acids. Unmatched junction bases numbered 7, after V lost 0 bases and J lost 4 bases. For the CDR3, the DNA is TGCAGTGCTAGAGATGTGGGGCGGGGGGGATACGAGCAGTACTTC. It translates to CSARDVGRGGYEQYF.

V is TRBV28 and J is TRBJ1-5, with a weak D call TRBD1 (5 bases). Trimming pared 5 bases from V and 3 bases from J, leaving 20 bases between. Germline values: CDR1 MDHEN, CDR2 SYDVKM. The CDR3 covers 17 residues. This CDR3 reads CASSPPTGMRDNQPQHF. CDR3 DNA sequence: TGTGCCAGCAGTCCCCCCACAGGTATGAGAGACAATCAGCCCCAGCATTTT.

V usage is TRBV6-1 and J usage is TRBJ1-2; D unclear. The germline gives CDR1 MNHNS, CDR2 SASEGT. V was cut by 10 bases and J by 5 bases, with 17 bases left in between. The CDR3 totals 13 residues. For the CDR3, the DNA is TGTGCCATAAACCCCGGCGGACGATATGGCTACACCTTC. As protein: CAINPGGRYGYTF.

Concerning this clonotype: A read error may explain this, as a much larger clone is one base away. This chain links TRBV20-1 with TRBJ2-1, with D possibly matching TRBD2 (5 bases). There are 14 residues in the CDR3. In germline, CDR1 is DFQATT, CDR2 SNEGSKA (reference sequence). Trimming stripped 1 base from V and 3 bases from J, with 10 bases between. The CDR3 region is CSARGQLGYNEQFF. CDR3 nucleotide sequence: TGCAGTGCTAGAGGTCAACTAGGCTACAATGAGCAGTTCTTC.

The genes are TRBV18 and TRBJ1-1, with 7 bases identical to TRBD1. CDR3 length: 16 residues. With 3 bases clipped from V and 1 base from J, the junction kept 8 bases outside the gene matches. Germline CDR1 KGHSH, CDR2 LQKENI. CDR3: CASSPVGTAKNTEAFF. The CDR3 nucleotides read TGTGCCAGCTCACCCGTCGGGACAGCAAAGAACACTGAAGCTTTCTTT. Full variable domain (rest looked up from reference TRBV18 and TRBJ1-1): NAGVMQNPRHLVRRRGQEARLRCSPMKGHSHVYWYRQLPEEGLKFMVYLQKENIIDESGMPKERFSAEFPKEGPSILRIQQVVRGDSAAYFCASSPVGTAKNTEAFFGQGTRLTVV.

In this sample, this clonotype turned up many times. The chain recombines TRBV20-1 with TRBJ1-5, with 9 bases that match TRBD1. The CDR3 consists of 14 residues. Germline assignment: CDR1 DFQATT and CDR2 SNEGSKA (reference sequence). The V and J ends lost 4 bases and 3 bases, in that order; junction bases with no gene match: 4. CDR3 nucleotides: TGCAGTGCTATGACAGGGGGACCCAATCAGCCCCAGCATTTT. Encoded protein: CSAMTGGPNQPQHF.

This clonotype has ten or more counts. The genes are TRBV27 and TRBJ2-7, with D possibly matching TRBD2 (6 bases). V was trimmed by 5 bases and J by 5 bases, leaving 16 bases between them. The germline gives CDR1 MNHEY, CDR2 SMNVEV (reference sequence). This CDR3 is built from 14 residues. DNA for the CDR3: TGTGCCAGCAGTCCCCGTCGCGGGGATGACGAGCAGTACTTC. Translating it yields CASSPRRGDDEQYF.

The chain carries TRBV6-9 and TRBJ2-2, with unresolved D. V was shortened by 3 bases and J by 7 bases, with 9 bases between the two germline ends. Germline CDR1 and CDR2: MNHGY and SVAAGI. This CDR3 has 13 amino acids. CDR3 sequence: CASSYQLIGELFF. As DNA, the CDR3 is TGTGCCAGCAGTTACCAGTTGATCGGGGAGCTGTTTTTT.

Turning to this clonotype: Given a much more abundant clone one base away, this may be a read error. The chain has TRBV28 and TRBJ2-1, with D perhaps assigned TRBD1 or TRBD2 (5 bases each). This CDR3 comprises 17 residues. Between the trimmed V and J ends, which lost 6 bases and 4 bases, there was a span of 22 bases. From germline, CDR1 is MDHEN and CDR2 SYDVKM. The chain's CDR3 is CASSPDWLGARYNEQFF. CDR3 DNA sequence: TGTGCCAGCAGCCCGGACTGGCTTGGGGCTCGGTACAATGAGCAGTTCTTC.

This clonotype has only a few counts. V gene TRBV9 combines with J gene TRBJ2-5; D is unresolved. This CDR3 comprises 15 residues. Trimming pared 0 bases from V and 2 bases from J, leaving 11 bases between. Germline V CDR1 and CDR2: SGDLS, YYNGEE. DNA for the CDR3: TGTGCCAGCAGCGTAGGAGAAGGGAATCAAGAGACCCAGTACTTC. Translation gives CASSVGEGNQETQYF.

V and J are TRBV10-1 and TRBJ1-1; the match to TRBD1 covers 8 bases. Trimming removed 3 bases from V and 0 bases from J; junction bases left unmatched: 3. The CDR3 extends over 15 amino acids. CDR1 is WNHNN, CDR2 SYGVQD, per germline (reference sequence). The CDR3 loop is CASSDDRGMNTEAFF. CDR3 nucleotide sequence: TGCGCCAGCAGTGATGACAGGGGAATGAACACTGAAGCTTTCTTT.

The chain couples TRBV10-3 to TRBJ2-1, with D tentatively TRBD2 (7 bases). The CDR3 runs to 15 residues. Germline CDR1 reads ENHRY; CDR2 reads SYGVKD. The germline V and J ends were trimmed by 6 bases and 8 bases, with 20 bases remaining between them. CDR3 in amino acids: CAISGAVGGAYEQFF. The CDR3 DNA follows: TGTGCCATCAGCGGAGCGGTTGGGGGGGCCTATGAGCAGTTCTTC.

This clonotype has only a few counts. This sequence joins TRBV29-1 and TRBJ2-7; D unresolved. This CDR3 region has 12 residues. Trimming removed 3 bases at V and 3 bases at J, with 9 bases between. Per the germline V gene, CDR1 is SQVTM and CDR2 is ANQGSEA. The CDR3 protein is CSVDTGDYEQYF. The DNA for the CDR3 is TGCAGCGTTGATACTGGGGACTACGAGCAGTACTTC.

This clonotype was picked up many times. The gene calls are TRBV28 and TRBJ2-3, with D tentatively TRBD2 (6 bases). The length of the CDR3 is 13 residues. Germline V gene lookup returns CDR1 MDHEN and CDR2 SYDVKM. V lost 10 bases and J lost 1, with 12 bases in between. The CDR3: CATTGGGTDTQYF. For the CDR3, the DNA is TGTGCCACCACAGGAGGGGGCACAGATACGCAGTATTTT.

The J gene is TRBJ2-2, the V gene TRBV3-1, with 12 nucleotides matching TRBD2. The germline V gene has CDR1 LGHDT and CDR2 YNNKEL (reference sequence). The V segment lost 5 bases and the J segment 0 bases; nucleotides outside the gene matches: 4. This CDR3 has 17 residues. For the CDR3, the DNA is TGTGCCAGCAGCTCTCGGACTAGCGGGGCGAACACCGGGGAGCTGTTTTTT. Its translation is CASSSRTSGANTGELFF.

This clonotype was recorded a few times. This chain joins TRBV30 and TRBJ2-5; perhaps TRBD1 as D (5 bases). From germline, CDR1 is GTSNPN and CDR2 SVGIG (reference sequence). Trimming stripped 0 bases from V and 4 bases from J, with 12 bases between. There are 14 residues in the CDR3. The CDR3 nucleotides read TGTGCCTGGAGTGTAAATGCAGGGCGAGAGACCCAGTACTTC. Its translation: CAWSVNAGRETQYF.

The V call is TRBV10-3, the J call TRBJ2-7, with TRBD2 matching 8 bases. Germline loops: CDR1 ENHRY, CDR2 SYGVKD. The CDR3 runs to 19 residues. Trimming cost V 4 bases and J 0 bases; bases outside gene matches: 17. CDR3 sequence reads: CAISVSKGTRGGLSYEQYF. CDR3 nucleotides: TGTGCCATCAGTGTGTCGAAGGGGACTAGAGGAGGCCTCTCCTACGAGCAGTACTTC.

This clonotype was detected only a few times. The chain joins TRBV12-3 or TRBV12-4 to TRBJ1-1; TRBD1 aligns across 9 bases. The J segment lost 3 bases and the V segment lost 7 bases, leaving 3 bases of the junction unmatched. CDR3 size: 13 residues. The CDR3 DNA sequence: TGTGCCAGCAAAGGACAGGGGCACACTGAAGCTTTCTTT. Its protein product is CASKGQGHTEAFF.

This clonotype was seen a handful of times. The chain joins TRBV10-3 to TRBJ1-2; D call uncertain. With 0 bases removed from V and 7 bases from J, the gap between germline ends came to 12 bases. This CDR3 has 14 amino acids. CDR1 and CDR2 (germline): ENHRY, SYGVKD. The CDR3 DNA reads as TGTGCCATCAGTGAGTCTTTTTTTTCCAGTGGCTACACCTTC. It encodes CAISESFFSSGYTF.

This clonotype was counted only a few times. The germline gene is not matched at one end of the junction; a read error may be the cause. The chain combines TRBV7-7 with TRBJ2-5; a possible D gene is TRBD2 (6 bases). The CDR3 consists of 15 residues. The germline V gene encodes CDR1 SSHAT and CDR2 FNYEAQ (reference sequence). The CDR3 nucleotides are TGTGCTAGCAGCTTAGACGGGGGAGTCTGGGAGACCCAGTACTTC. Encoded protein: CASSLDGGVWETQYF.

This clonotype appeared a few times. This sequence joins TRBV7-9 and TRBJ2-7, with D possibly matching TRBD2 (5 bases). Trimming left V 2 bases short and J 0 bases short, with 20 bases between. Germline CDR1 and CDR2: SEHNR and FQNEAQ (reference sequence). This CDR3 region has 18 residues. CDR3 nucleotide sequence: TGTGCCAGCAGCTTACGTCCCCCCGCCGCGGGTAGCTCCTACGAGCAGTACTTC. Translated: CASSLRPPAAGSSYEQYF.

This clonotype was seen more than once but under ten times. This chain joins TRBV7-9 and TRBJ1-1; 8 bases map to TRBD1. V was clipped by 1 base and J by 6 bases; unmatched bases: 4. CDR3 length: 14 amino acids. Germline lookup yields CDR1 SEHNR and CDR2 FQNEAQ (reference sequence). CDR3 nucleotide sequence: TGTGCCAGCAGCTTAGATCCAGGGGGCGCTGAAGCTTTCTTT. The encoded protein is CASSLDPGGAEAFF.

This sequence joins TRBV6-1 and TRBJ1-2, with D maybe TRBD1 (6 bases). This CDR3 comprises 14 residues. V was shortened by 4 bases and J by 8 bases, with 17 bases between the two germline ends. Germline-derived CDR1 and CDR2 are MNHNS and SASEGT. The CDR3 region is CASSATGALLGYTF. DNA of the CDR3: TGTGCCAGCAGTGCTACGGGGGCCCTATTGGGCTACACCTTC.

In this sample, this clonotype turned up many times. DNA for the CDR3: TGTGCCAGCAGCCAAGATCAGGTGGTAAATACGCAGTATTTT. Protein: CASSQDQVVNTQYF. The V and J genes are TRBV3-1 and TRBJ2-3, with D uncertain. With 0 bases removed from V and 7 bases from J, the gap between germline ends came to 11 bases. The CDR3 has 14 amino acids. Germline CDR1 is LGHDT and CDR2 is YNNKEL (reference sequence).

The chain links TRBV24-1 to TRBJ2-1; 7 bases map to TRBD1. J lost 4 bases, V lost 4 bases, and 6 bases had no gene match. There are 15 residues in the CDR3. CDR1 is KGHDR and CDR2 is SFDVKD in the germline V gene. The DNA for the CDR3 is TGTGCCACCAGTGAGGGACAGTCCTCATACAATGAGCAGTTCTTC. It yields the protein CATSEGQSSYNEQFF.

This clonotype was counted at least ten times. V and J are TRBV7-9 and TRBJ2-3; D call uncertain. CDR1 and CDR2 from the germline V gene are SEHNR and FQNEAQ (reference sequence). This CDR3 is built from 14 residues. Trimming stripped 1 base from V and 0 bases from J, with 5 bases between. As DNA, the CDR3 is TGTGCCAGCAGCTTAGGAATCAGCACAGATACGCAGTATTTT. Its translation is CASSLGISTDTQYF.

V and J are TRBV19 and TRBJ2-3; 13 nucleotides align to TRBD2. Germline assignment: CDR1 LNHDA and CDR2 SQIVND (reference sequence). J lost 8 bases, V lost 5 bases, and 13 bases had no gene match. The CDR3 loop spans 17 amino acids. The CDR3 loop reads CASSPRRTSGGRVTQYF. In DNA form, the CDR3 reads TGTGCCAGTAGTCCCCGCCGGACTAGCGGGGGAAGGGTTACGCAGTATTTT.

This clonotype was found many times. The chain couples TRBV18 to TRBJ1-1; a weak D match, TRBD1 (5 bases). Germline V gene sequence: CDR1 KGHSH, CDR2 LQKENI. V gave up 2 bases and J gave up 3 bases, with 19 bases separating them. This CDR3 contains 17 residues. The CDR3 DNA reads TGTGCCAGCTCACCAACCGCCGGACAACACGTTTACACTGAAGCTTTCTTT. Amino acids: CASSPTAGQHVYTEAFF.

The CDR3 bases are TGCGCCAGCAGCGGGACTACCGGGACAGGGACAATGGATACGCAGCATTTT. Its translation: CASSGTTGTGTMDTQHF. The V and J genes are TRBV5-1 and TRBJ2-3; 9 nucleotides line up with TRBD1. The J call may be wrong; the DNA end is better matched by TRBJ1-5. From germline, CDR1 is SGHRS and CDR2 YFSETQ. The length of the CDR3 is 17 residues.

The table lists this clonotype with a few counts. This sequence joins TRBV5-1 and TRBJ2-3, with TRBD1 as a possible D gene (5 bases). CDR1 SGHRS and CDR2 YFSETQ come from the germline V gene. This CDR3 contains 14 residues. Trimming shortened V by 4 bases and J by 5 bases, and 14 bases separated the two germline ends. CDR3 DNA: TGCGCCAGCAGCCCTCACCTAGGACAAGATACGCAGTATTTT. The encoded protein is CASSPHLGQDTQYF.

The chain carries TRBV11-2 and TRBJ1-5; TRBD1 might be the D (5 bases). CDR3 length equals 13 residues. CDR1 SGHAT and CDR2 FQNNGV come from the germline V gene. The V end was cut by 0 bases, the J end by 9 bases, with 9 bases between. CDR3 protein: CASSLDPGRPQHF. The CDR3 DNA reads TGTGCCAGCAGCTTAGATCCAGGGCGGCCCCAGCATTTT. Combining the CDR3 with reference TRBV11-2 and TRBJ1-5 gives the whole variable domain EAGVAQSPRYKIIEKRQSVAFWCNPISGHATLYWYQQILGQGPKLLIQFQNNGVVDDSQLPKDRFSAERLKGVDSTLKIQPAKLEDSAVYLCASSLDPGRPQHFGDGTRLSIL.